The clone carrying this TCR beta chain has more than one count but fewer than ten. Its antigen is undetermined. This specimen belongs to a study of T-cell memory formation after mild COVID-19. Study as a whole: TCR clusters mostly belonged to single donors.

TCRdb reprocessed the 5' RACE reads via MiXCR and lists one record per CDR3 protein. This sample has over 500,000 distinct CDR3 sequences, with approximately 15% found just once. The study's findings and limits: Mainly CM and EM harbored the contracting CD4+ clones; mainly EMRA harbored the CD8+ ones.

Germline CDR1 and CDR2: MNHEY and SMNVEV (reference sequence). The ends lost 0 bases at V and 2 bases at J; junction bases unmatched: 5. The CDR3 length is 19 residues. This chain links TRBV27 with TRBJ2-3, with TRBD2 identical over 16 bases. This TCR came from an adult woman who had mild COVID-19 (a few samples of this study predate the infection). Cell type and time point are not known. Sequenced sample: PBMCs or a T cell subset sorted from them (not recorded which). The CDR3 nucleotides are TGTGCCAGCAGTTTATCGCCGGGACTAGCGGGGGGGTACACAGATACGCAGTATTTT. Protein sequence: CASSLSPGLAGGYTDTQYF.